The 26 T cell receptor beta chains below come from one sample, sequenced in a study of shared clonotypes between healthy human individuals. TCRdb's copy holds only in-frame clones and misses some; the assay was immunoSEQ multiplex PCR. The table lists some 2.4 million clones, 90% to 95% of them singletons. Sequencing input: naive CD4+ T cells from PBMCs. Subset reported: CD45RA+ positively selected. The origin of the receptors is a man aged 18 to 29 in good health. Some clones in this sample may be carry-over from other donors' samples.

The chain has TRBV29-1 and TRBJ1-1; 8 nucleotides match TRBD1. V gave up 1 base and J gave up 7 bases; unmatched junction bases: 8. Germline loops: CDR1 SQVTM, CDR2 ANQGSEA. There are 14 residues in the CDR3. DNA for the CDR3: TGCAGCGTTGAAGGGGGGCAGGGGGCGGGTGAAGCTTTCTTT. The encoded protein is CSVEGGQGAGEAFF.

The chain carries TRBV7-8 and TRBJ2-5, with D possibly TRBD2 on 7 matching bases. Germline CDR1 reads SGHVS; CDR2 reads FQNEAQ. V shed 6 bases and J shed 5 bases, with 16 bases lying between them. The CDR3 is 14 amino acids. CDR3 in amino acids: CASRMRGGGETQYF. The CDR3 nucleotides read TGTGCCAGCAGGATGAGGGGGGGCGGGGAGACCCAGTACTTC.

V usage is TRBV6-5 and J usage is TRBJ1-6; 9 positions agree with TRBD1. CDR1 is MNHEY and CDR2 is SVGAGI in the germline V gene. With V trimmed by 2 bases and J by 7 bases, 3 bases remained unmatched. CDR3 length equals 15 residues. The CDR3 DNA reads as TGTGCCAGCAGTTACGGGACAGGGTGGAATTCACCCCTCCACTTT. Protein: CASSYGTGWNSPLHF.

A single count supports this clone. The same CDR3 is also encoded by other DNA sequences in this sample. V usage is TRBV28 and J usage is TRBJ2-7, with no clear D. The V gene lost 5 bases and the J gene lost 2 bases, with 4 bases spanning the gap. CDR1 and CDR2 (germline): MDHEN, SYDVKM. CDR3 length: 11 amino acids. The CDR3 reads CASSPAYEQYF. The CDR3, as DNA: TGTGCCAGCAGTCCGGCCTACGAGCAGTACTTC.

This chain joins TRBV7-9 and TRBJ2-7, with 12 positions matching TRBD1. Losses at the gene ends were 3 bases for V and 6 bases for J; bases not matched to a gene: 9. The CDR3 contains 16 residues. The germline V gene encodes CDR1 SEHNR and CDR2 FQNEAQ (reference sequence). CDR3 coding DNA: TGTGCCAGCAGCTTCCCTCTGGGGACAGGGGGCCTCGAGCAGTACTTC. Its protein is CASSFPLGTGGLEQYF.

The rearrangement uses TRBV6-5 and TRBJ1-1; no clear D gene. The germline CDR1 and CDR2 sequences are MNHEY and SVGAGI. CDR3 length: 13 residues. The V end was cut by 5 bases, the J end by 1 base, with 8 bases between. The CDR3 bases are TGTGCCAGCAGTGAGGACGGGAACACTGAAGCTTTCTTT. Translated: CASSEDGNTEAFF.

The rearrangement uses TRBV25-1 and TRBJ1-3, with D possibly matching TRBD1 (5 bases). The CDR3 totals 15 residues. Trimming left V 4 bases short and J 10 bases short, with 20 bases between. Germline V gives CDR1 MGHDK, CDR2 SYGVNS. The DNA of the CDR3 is TGTGCCAGCAGTGGAACCGGGACTCTTTTTTCGACCATATATTTT. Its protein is CASSGTGTLFSTIYF.

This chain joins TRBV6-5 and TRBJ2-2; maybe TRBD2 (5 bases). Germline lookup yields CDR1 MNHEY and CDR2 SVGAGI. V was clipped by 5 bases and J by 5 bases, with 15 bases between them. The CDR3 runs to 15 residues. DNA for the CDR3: TGTGCCAGCAGTCGTAGGTACCGAGGGACCGGGGAGCTGTTTTTT. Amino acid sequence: CASSRRYRGTGELFF.

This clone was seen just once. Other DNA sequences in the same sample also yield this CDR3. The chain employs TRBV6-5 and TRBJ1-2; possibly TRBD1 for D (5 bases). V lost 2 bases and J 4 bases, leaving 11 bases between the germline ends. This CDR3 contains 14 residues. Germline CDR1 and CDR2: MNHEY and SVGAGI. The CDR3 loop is CASSYLGRGYGYTF. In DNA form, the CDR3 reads TGTGCCAGCAGTTACCTGGGGAGGGGCTATGGCTACACCTTC.

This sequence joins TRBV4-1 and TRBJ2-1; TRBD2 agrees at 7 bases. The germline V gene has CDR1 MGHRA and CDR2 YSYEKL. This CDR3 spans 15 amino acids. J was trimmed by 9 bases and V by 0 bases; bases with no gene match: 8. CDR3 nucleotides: TGCGCCAGCAGCCAAGATTCGGCGGGAGAGGGTGAGCAGTTCTTC. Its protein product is CASSQDSAGEGEQFF.

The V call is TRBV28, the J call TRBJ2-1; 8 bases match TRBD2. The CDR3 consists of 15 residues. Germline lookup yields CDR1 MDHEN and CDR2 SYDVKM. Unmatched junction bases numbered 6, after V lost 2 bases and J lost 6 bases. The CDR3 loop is CASSLGAGAFNEQFF. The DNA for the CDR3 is TGTGCCAGCAGTTTAGGAGCGGGAGCCTTCAATGAGCAGTTCTTC.

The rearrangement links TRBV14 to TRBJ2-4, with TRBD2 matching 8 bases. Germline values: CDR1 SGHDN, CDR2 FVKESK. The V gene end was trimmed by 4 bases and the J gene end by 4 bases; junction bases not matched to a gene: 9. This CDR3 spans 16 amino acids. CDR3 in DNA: TGTGCCAGCAGCCCAGGAAACATAGCGGGAAAAAACATTCAGTACTTC. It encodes CASSPGNIAGKNIQYF.

The CDR3 region has the DNA TGTGCCAGCAGCTTAGTGTTAGGGGCGCCCGGCTACACCTTC. Translated: CASSLVLGAPGYTF. The chain recombines TRBV7-8 with TRBJ1-2, with D possibly TRBD1 on 5 matching bases. Trimming removed 1 base from V and 8 bases from J, with 14 bases in between. The CDR3 totals 14 residues. The germline gives CDR1 SGHVS, CDR2 FQNEAQ.

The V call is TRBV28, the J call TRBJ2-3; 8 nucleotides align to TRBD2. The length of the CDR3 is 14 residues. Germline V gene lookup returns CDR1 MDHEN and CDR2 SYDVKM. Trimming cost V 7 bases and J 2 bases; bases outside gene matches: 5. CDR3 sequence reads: CASNAGGITDTQYF. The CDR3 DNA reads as TGTGCCAGCAACGCGGGAGGTATCACAGATACGCAGTATTTT.

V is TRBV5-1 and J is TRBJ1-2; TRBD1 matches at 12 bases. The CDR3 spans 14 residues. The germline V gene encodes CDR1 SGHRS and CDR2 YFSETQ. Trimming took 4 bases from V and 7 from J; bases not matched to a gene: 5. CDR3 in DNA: TGCGCCAGCAGCCTACGGGACAGGGGGCCTGGCTACACCTTC. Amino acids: CASSLRDRGPGYTF.

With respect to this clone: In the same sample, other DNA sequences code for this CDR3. The CDR3: CASSGRNTIYF. CDR3 nucleotide sequence: TGTGCCAGCAGTGGAAGGAACACCATATATTTT. The chain links TRBV28 to TRBJ1-3; D remains ambiguous. The V end lost 5 bases, the J end lost 7 bases, and 6 bases lay between the germline ends. Per the germline V gene, CDR1 is MDHEN and CDR2 is SYDVKM. This CDR3 has 11 residues.

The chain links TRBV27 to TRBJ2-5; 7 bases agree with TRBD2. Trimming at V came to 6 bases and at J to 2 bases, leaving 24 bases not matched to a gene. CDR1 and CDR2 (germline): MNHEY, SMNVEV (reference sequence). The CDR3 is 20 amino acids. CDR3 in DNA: TGTGCCAGCAGCCCTCTGAGACTGGACCGCCTAGCGGCCCCTCAAGAGACCCAGTACTTC. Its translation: CASSPLRLDRLAAPQETQYF.

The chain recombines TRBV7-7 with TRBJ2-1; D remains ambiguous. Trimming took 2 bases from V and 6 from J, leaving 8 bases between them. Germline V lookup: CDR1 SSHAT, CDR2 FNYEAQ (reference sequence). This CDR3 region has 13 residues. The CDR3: CASSLNSRNEQFF. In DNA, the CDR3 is TGTGCCAGCAGCTTAAATTCTCGCAATGAGCAGTTCTTC.

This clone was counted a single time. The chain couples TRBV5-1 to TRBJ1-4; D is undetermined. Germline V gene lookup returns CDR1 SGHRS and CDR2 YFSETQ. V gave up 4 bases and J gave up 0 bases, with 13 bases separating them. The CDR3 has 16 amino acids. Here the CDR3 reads CASSPQGGSTNEKLFF. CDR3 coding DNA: TGCGCCAGCAGCCCCCAAGGCGGTTCAACTAATGAAAAACTGTTTTTT.

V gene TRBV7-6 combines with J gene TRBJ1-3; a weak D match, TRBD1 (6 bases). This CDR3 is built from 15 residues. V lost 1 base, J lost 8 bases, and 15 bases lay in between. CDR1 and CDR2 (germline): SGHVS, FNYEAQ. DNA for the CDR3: TGTGCCAGCAGCTTAGGGAAACAGGGATGGGACACCATATATTTT. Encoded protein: CASSLGKQGWDTIYF.

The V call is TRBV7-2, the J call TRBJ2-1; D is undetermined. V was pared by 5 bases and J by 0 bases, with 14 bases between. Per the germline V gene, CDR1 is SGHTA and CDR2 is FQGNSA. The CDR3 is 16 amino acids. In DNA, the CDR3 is TGTGCCAGCAGCCGTACTTCGGTAATCTCCTACAATGAGCAGTTCTTC. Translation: CASSRTSVISYNEQFF.

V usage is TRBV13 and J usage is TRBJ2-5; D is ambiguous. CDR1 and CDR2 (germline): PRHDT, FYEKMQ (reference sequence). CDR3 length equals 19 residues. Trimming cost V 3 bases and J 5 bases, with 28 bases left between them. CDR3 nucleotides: TGTGCCAGCAGCTTGCAATACTCGGAGTACCTTGGATTCGCGGAGACCCAGTACTTC. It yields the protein CASSLQYSEYLGFAETQYF.

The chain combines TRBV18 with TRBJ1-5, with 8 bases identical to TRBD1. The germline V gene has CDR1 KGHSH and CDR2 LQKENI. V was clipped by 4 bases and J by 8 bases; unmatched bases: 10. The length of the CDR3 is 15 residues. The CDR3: CASSQVDRGIEPQHF. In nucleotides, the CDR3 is TGTGCCAGCTCACAGGTCGACAGGGGAATAGAGCCCCAGCATTTT. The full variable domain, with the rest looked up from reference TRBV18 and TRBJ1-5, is NAGVMQNPRHLVRRRGQEARLRCSPMKGHSHVYWYRQLPEEGLKFMVYLQKENIIDESGMPKERFSAEFPKEGPSILRIQQVVRGDSAAYFCASSQVDRGIEPQHFGDGTRLSIL.

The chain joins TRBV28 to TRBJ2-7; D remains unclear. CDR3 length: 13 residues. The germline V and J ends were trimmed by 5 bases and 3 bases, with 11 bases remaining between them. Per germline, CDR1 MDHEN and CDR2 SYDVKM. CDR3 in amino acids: CASSRTLLYEQYF. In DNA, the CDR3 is TGTGCCAGCAGTAGGACCCTGCTCTACGAGCAGTACTTC.

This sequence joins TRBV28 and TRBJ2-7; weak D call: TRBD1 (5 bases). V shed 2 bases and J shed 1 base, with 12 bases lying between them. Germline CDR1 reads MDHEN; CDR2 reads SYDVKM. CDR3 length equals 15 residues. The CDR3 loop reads CASSLGRGRSYEQYF. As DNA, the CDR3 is TGTGCCAGCAGTTTAGGAAGGGGTCGGTCCTACGAGCAGTACTTC.

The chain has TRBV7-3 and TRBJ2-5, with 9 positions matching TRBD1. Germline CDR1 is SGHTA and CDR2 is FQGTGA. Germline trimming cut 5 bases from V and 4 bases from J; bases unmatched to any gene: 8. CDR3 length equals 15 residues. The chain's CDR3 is CASSPTGGDVETQYF. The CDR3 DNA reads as TGTGCCAGCAGCCCCACAGGGGGCGATGTAGAGACCCAGTACTTC.